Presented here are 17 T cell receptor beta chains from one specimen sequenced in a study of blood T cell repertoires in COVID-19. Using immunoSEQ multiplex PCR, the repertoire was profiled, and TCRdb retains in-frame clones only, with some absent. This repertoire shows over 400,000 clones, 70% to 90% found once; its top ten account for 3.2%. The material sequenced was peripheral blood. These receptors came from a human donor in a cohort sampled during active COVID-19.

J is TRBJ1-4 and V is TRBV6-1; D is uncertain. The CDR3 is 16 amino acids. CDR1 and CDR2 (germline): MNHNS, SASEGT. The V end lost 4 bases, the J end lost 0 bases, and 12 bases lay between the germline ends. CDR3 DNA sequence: TGTGCCAGCAGTGGCCCCCCACTTGCAACTAATGAAAAACTGTTTTTT. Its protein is CASSGPPLATNEKLFF.

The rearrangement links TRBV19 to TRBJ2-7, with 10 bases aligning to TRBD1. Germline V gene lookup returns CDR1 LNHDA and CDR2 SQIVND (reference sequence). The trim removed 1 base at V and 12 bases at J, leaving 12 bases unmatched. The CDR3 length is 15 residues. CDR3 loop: CASSIAGTGVFPRYF. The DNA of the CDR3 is TGTGCCAGTAGTATAGCTGGGACAGGGGTCTTCCCCAGGTACTTC.

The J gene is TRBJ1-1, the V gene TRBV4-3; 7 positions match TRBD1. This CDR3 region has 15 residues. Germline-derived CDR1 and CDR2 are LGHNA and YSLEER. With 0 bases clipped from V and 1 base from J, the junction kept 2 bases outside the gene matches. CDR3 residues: CASSQETGWNTEAFF. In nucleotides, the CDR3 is TGCGCCAGCAGCCAAGAGACAGGGTGGAACACTGAAGCTTTCTTT.

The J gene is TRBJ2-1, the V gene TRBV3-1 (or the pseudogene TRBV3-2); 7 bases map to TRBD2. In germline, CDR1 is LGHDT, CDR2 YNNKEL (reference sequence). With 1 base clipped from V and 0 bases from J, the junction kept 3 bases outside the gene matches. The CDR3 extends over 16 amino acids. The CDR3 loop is CASSQGAGVSYNEQFF. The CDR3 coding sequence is TGTGCCAGCAGCCAAGGCGCGGGAGTCTCCTACAATGAGCAGTTCTTC.

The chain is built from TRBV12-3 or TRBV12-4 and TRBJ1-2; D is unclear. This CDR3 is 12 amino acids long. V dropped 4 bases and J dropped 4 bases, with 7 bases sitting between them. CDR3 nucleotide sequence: TGTGCCAGCAGTTCGGAGAGCTATGGCTACACCTTC. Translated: CASSSESYGYTF.

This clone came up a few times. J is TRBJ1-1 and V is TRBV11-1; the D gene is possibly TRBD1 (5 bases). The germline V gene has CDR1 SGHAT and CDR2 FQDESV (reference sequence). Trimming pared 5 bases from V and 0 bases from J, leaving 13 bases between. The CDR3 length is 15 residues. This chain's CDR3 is CASSRAGRLNTEAFF. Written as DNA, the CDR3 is TGTGCCAGCAGCCGCGCGGGACGGTTGAACACTGAAGCTTTCTTT.

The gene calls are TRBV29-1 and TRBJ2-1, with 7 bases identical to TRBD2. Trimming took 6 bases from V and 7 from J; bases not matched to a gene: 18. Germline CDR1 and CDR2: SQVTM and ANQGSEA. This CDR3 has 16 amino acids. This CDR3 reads CSVKRTRYGSLNEQFF. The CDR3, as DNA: TGCAGCGTGAAGAGGACTAGGTACGGGAGCCTTAATGAGCAGTTCTTC.

The CDR3 reads CASSPGQKGLAGTRDTQYF. The CDR3 region has the DNA TGTGCCAGCAGCCCAGGGCAAAAAGGACTAGCGGGTACTCGGGATACGCAGTATTTT. This rearrangement joins TRBV7-9 to TRBJ2-3; 11 bases fit TRBD2. The CDR3 extends over 19 amino acids. Germline values: CDR1 SEHNR, CDR2 FQNEAQ (reference sequence). Trimming cost V 5 bases and J 6 bases; bases outside gene matches: 19. The whole variable domain, remainder taken from reference TRBV7-9 and TRBJ2-3, is DTGVSQNPRHKITKRGQNVTFRCDPISEHNRLYWYRQTLGQGPEFLTYFQNEAQLEKSRLLSDRFSAERPKGSFSTLEIQRTEQGDSAMYLCASSPGQKGLAGTRDTQYFGPGTRLTVL.

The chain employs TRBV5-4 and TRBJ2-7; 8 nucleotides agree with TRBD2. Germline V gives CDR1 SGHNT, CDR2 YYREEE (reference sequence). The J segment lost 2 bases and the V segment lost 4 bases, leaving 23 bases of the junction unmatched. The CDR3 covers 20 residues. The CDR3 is CASSRNPGGEGAGNAYEQYF. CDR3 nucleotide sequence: TGTGCCAGCAGCCGTAACCCCGGGGGGGAGGGAGCGGGAAATGCCTACGAGCAGTACTTC. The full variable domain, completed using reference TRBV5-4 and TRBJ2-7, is ETGVTQSPTHLIKTRGQQVTLRCSSQSGHNTVSWYQQALGQGPQFIFQYYREEENGRGNFPPRFSGLQFPNYSSELNVNALELDDSALYLCASSRNPGGEGAGNAYEQYFGPGTRLTVT.

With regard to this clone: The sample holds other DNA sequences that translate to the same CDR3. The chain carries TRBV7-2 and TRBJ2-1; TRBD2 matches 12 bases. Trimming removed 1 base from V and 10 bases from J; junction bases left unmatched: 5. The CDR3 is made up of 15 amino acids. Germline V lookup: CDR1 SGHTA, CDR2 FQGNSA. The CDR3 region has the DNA TGTGCCAGCAGCTTAGGACTAGCGGGAGTAGGCGAGCAGTTCTTC. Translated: CASSLGLAGVGEQFF.

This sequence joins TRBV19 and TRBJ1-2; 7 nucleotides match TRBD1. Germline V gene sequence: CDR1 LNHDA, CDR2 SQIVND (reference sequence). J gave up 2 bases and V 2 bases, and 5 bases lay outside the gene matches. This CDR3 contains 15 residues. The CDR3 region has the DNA TGTGCCAGTAGTATAAATGACAGGGTGAACTATGGCTACACCTTC. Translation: CASSINDRVNYGYTF.

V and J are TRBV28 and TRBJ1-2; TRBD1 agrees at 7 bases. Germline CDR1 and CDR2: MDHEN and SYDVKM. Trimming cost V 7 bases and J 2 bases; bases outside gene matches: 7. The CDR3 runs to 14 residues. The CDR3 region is CASTDIQGNYGYTF. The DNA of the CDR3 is TGTGCCAGCACCGATATACAGGGGAACTATGGCTACACCTTC.

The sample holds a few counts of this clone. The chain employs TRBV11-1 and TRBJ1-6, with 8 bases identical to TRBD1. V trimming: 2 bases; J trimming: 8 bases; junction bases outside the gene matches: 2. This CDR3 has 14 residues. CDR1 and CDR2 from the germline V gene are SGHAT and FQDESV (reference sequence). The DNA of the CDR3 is TGTGCCAGCAGCTTATTACAGGGGGATTCACCCCTCCACTTT. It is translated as CASSLLQGDSPLHF.

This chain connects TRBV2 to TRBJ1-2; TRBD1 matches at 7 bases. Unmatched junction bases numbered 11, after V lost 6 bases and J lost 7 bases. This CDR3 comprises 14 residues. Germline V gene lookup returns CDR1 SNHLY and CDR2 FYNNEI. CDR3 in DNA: TGTGCCAGCAGGTGGACAGGAGGCGAGTTTGGCTACACCTTC. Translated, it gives CASRWTGGEFGYTF.

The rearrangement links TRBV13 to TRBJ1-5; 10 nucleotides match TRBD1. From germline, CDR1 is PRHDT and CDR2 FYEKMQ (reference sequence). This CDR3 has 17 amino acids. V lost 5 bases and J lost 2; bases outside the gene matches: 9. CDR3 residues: CASSNRRQGAGNQPQHF. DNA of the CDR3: TGTGCCAGCAGCAATAGGCGACAGGGGGCTGGCAATCAGCCCCAGCATTTT.

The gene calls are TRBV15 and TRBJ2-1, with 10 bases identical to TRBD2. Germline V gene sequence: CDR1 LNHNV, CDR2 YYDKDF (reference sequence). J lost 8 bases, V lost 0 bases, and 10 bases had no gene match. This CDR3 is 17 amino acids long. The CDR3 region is CATSRDYASGSDYEQFF. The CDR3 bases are TGTGCCACCAGCAGAGATTATGCTAGCGGGAGTGACTATGAGCAGTTCTTC.

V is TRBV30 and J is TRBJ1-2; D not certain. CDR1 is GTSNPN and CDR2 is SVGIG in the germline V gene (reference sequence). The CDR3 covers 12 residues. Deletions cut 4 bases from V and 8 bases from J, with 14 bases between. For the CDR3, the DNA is TGTGCCTGGACCTCCTGGGCGTACGGCTACACCTTC. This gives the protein CAWTSWAYGYTF.